The next 32 T cell receptor beta chains were all read from a single sample in a study of shared clonotypes between healthy human individuals. Clones were read by immunoSEQ multiplex PCR, and TCRdb kept only the in-frame ones, dropping some. The sample lists some 2 million clones, about 94% occurring once. Naive CD8 cells lacked CD45RO and underwent positive selection for CCR7, leaving out terminally differentiated effector memory CD45RA+ cells. The sample taken for sequencing was naive CD8+ T cells sorted from blood. Source of these receptors: a man between 18 and 35 years old in good health.

The chain recombines TRBV4-1 with TRBJ2-1, with D perhaps matching TRBD1 or TRBD2 (5 bases each). Germline V gene lookup returns CDR1 MGHRA and CDR2 YSYEKL. CDR3 length: 15 amino acids. V lost 1 base to trimming and J lost 5 bases, with 12 bases between them. The DNA for the CDR3 is TGCGCCAGCAGCCAAGCTCACGGGACCAACAATGAGCAGTTCTTC. It yields the protein CASSQAHGTNNEQFF.

Concerning this clone: Different DNA sequences within this sample yield the same CDR3. The V and J genes are TRBV11-2 and TRBJ1-6; 7 bases fit TRBD1. With 4 bases clipped from V and 10 bases from J, the junction kept 4 bases outside the gene matches. Germline V lookup: CDR1 SGHAT, CDR2 FQNNGV. The CDR3 is made up of 13 amino acids. This chain's CDR3 is CASSYDRVSPLHF. CDR3 DNA sequence: TGTGCCAGCAGCTACGACAGGGTCTCACCCCTCCACTTT.

A remark on this clone: Other DNA sequences in this sample translate to the same CDR3. The rearrangement links TRBV27 to TRBJ2-5, with D unresolved. The CDR3 length is 13 residues. The V end lost 1 base, the J end lost 1 base, and 4 bases lay between the germline ends. The germline gives CDR1 MNHEY, CDR2 SMNVEV (reference sequence). CDR3 in amino acids: CASSLLGQETQYF. CDR3 in DNA: TGTGCCAGCAGTTTATTAGGCCAAGAGACCCAGTACTTC.

Only one count was recorded for this clone. The chain is built from TRBV18 and TRBJ1-1, with a tentative D call TRBD1 (6 bases). Germline V lookup: CDR1 KGHSH, CDR2 LQKENI. V was trimmed by 6 bases and J by 1 base, leaving 15 bases between them. The CDR3 totals 15 residues. CDR3 sequence: CASSRTGQTNTEAFF. CDR3 nucleotides: TGTGCCAGCTCCCGCACGGGACAAACGAACACTGAAGCTTTCTTT.

The gene calls are TRBV6-5 and TRBJ2-1, with 7 bases lining up with TRBD2. V shed 4 bases and J 6 bases; nucleotides not matched to a gene: 9. Germline CDR1 is MNHEY and CDR2 is SVGAGI. The CDR3 sequence is 15 residues long. CDR3 region: CASSSPGTTFNEQFF. The CDR3 region has the DNA TGTGCCAGCAGTTCCCCCGGGACTACGTTCAATGAGCAGTTCTTC.

The chain uses TRBV7-9 and TRBJ1-1; D ambiguous. The CDR3 is 11 amino acids. The germline CDR1 and CDR2 sequences are SEHNR and FQNEAQ (reference sequence). Trimming removed 7 bases from V and 7 bases from J, with 10 bases in between. This CDR3 reads CASINGIEAFF. For the CDR3, the DNA is TGTGCCAGCATCAACGGGATTGAAGCTTTCTTT. The complete variable domain, with remaining parts taken from reference TRBV7-9 and TRBJ1-1, reads DTGVSQNPRHKITKRGQNVTFRCDPISEHNRLYWYRQTLGQGPEFLTYFQNEAQLEKSRLLSDRFSAERPKGSFSTLEIQRTEQGDSAMYLCASINGIEAFFGQGTRLTVV.

V is TRBV27 and J is TRBJ1-1, with D uncertain. Per the germline V gene, CDR1 is MNHEY and CDR2 is SMNVEV (reference sequence). The CDR3 contains 14 residues. Trimming stripped 0 bases from V and 1 base from J, with 6 bases between. CDR3 region: CASSLSWPNTEAFF. CDR3 DNA: TGTGCCAGCAGTTTATCTTGGCCGAACACTGAAGCTTTCTTT.

The rearrangement joins TRBV4-3 to TRBJ1-2; D ambiguous. The CDR3 runs to 12 residues. V dropped 5 bases and J dropped 8 bases, with 12 bases sitting between them. Germline loops: CDR1 LGHNA, CDR2 YSLEER. CDR3 DNA sequence: TGCGCCAGCAGCAACAGAGGAGACGGCTACACCTTC. Its translation: CASSNRGDGYTF.

The chain combines TRBV15 with TRBJ2-3; 14 nucleotides line up with TRBD2. The germline V gene encodes CDR1 LNHNV and CDR2 YYDKDF (reference sequence). V dropped 1 base and J dropped 6; count of bases not matched to a gene: 0. The CDR3 consists of 15 residues. CDR3 DNA: TGTGCCACCAGCAGAGGGACTAGCGGGAGGGATACGCAGTATTTT. It translates to CATSRGTSGRDTQYF.

V gene TRBV27 combines with J gene TRBJ2-3; D possibly corresponds to TRBD2 (6 bases). This CDR3 spans 16 amino acids. Germline CDR1 is MNHEY and CDR2 is SMNVEV (reference sequence). Trimming removed 1 base at V and 0 bases at J, with 11 bases between. CDR3 nucleotides: TGTGCCAGCAGTTTATGGTCAGGGACTAGCACAGATACGCAGTATTTT. It yields the protein CASSLWSGTSTDTQYF.

The chain carries TRBV9 and TRBJ1-6, with D hard to call. CDR3 length: 16 amino acids. V gave up 0 bases and J gave up 7 bases, with 14 bases separating them. The germline CDR1 and CDR2 sequences are SGDLS and YYNGEE. CDR3 loop: CASSVEGGLLNSPLHF. The DNA of the CDR3 is TGTGCCAGCAGCGTAGAGGGCGGTCTGCTGAATTCACCCCTCCACTTT. Supplemented by reference TRBV9 and TRBJ1-6, the full variable domain reads DSGVTQTPKHLITATGQRVTLRCSPRSGDLSVYWYQQSLDQGLQFLIQYYNGEERAKGNILERFSAQQFPDLHSELNLSSLELGDSALYFCASSVEGGLLNSPLHFGNGTRLTVT.

As concerns this clone: Other DNA sequences in the same sample also yield this CDR3. V gene TRBV5-1 combines with J gene TRBJ1-5, with 9 bases lining up with TRBD1. CDR3 length: 15 amino acids. Germline V gene data show CDR1 as SGHRS and CDR2 as YFSETQ. Germline trimming cut 3 bases from V and 5 bases from J; bases unmatched to any gene: 6. The CDR3: CASSYRQGGDQPQHF. The CDR3 region has the DNA TGCGCCAGCAGCTACAGACAGGGGGGTGATCAGCCCCAGCATTTT.

V usage is TRBV4-1 and J usage is TRBJ2-1; D gene ambiguous. Germline V gives CDR1 MGHRA, CDR2 YSYEKL. The CDR3 extends over 16 amino acids. Trimming took 0 bases from V and 3 from J, leaving 12 bases between them. CDR3: CASSQESGEGYNEQFF. CDR3 coding DNA: TGCGCCAGCAGCCAAGAATCGGGTGAAGGCTACAATGAGCAGTTCTTC.

V gene TRBV6-5 combines with J gene TRBJ2-3; TRBD1 matches 9 bases. V lost 0 bases and J lost 6; bases outside the gene matches: 7. The CDR3 is 16 residues long. CDR1 MNHEY and CDR2 SVGAGI come from the germline V gene. The CDR3: CASSYSRTGDLDTQYF. The CDR3, as DNA: TGTGCCAGCAGTTACTCACGGACAGGGGACCTGGATACGCAGTATTTT.

V and J are TRBV4-1 and TRBJ2-1; 14 bases fit TRBD2. The germline gives CDR1 MGHRA, CDR2 YSYEKL. V gave up 3 bases and J gave up 9 bases; unmatched junction bases: 4. The CDR3 consists of 15 residues. The CDR3 region has the DNA TGCGCCAGCAGCCAGGAGACTAGCGGGGGGGGTGAGCAGTTCTTC. Residues: CASSQETSGGGEQFF.

V usage is TRBV7-9 and J usage is TRBJ2-2; TRBD2 agrees at 11 bases. Looked up from germline, CDR1 is SEHNR and CDR2 is FQNEAQ (reference sequence). The trim removed 6 bases at V and 4 bases at J, leaving 4 bases unmatched. This CDR3 contains 15 residues. CDR3 nucleotide sequence: TGTGCCAGCAGGTTTGGACTAGCGGGCACCGGGGAGCTGTTTTTT. As protein: CASRFGLAGTGELFF.

The gene calls are TRBV7-2 and TRBJ2-7; 13 bases match TRBD2. The CDR3 length is 15 residues. Trimming cost V 5 bases and J 3 bases; bases outside gene matches: 4. Germline CDR1 SGHTA, CDR2 FQGNSA. CDR3 in DNA: TGTGCCAGCAGCCTACTAGCGGGAGGGAACTACGAGCAGTACTTC. Its translation: CASSLLAGGNYEQYF.

The DNA for the CDR3 is TGTGCCAGCAGCTTAGAGGGGGCTAGGACTGAAGCTTTCTTT. This encodes CASSLEGARTEAFF. This chain connects TRBV5-6 to TRBJ1-1, with TRBD1 matching 7 bases. This CDR3 has 14 amino acids. Trimming took 2 bases from V and 5 from J; bases not matched to a gene: 6. From germline, CDR1 is SGHDT and CDR2 YYEEEE.

The genes are TRBV30 and TRBJ2-7, with 9 bases lining up with TRBD2. The J segment lost 3 bases and the V segment lost 0 bases, leaving 18 bases of the junction unmatched. The CDR3 totals 19 residues. CDR1 is GTSNPN, CDR2 SVGIG, per germline (reference sequence). CDR3 DNA sequence: TGTGCCTGGAGTGTTCCGGGACTAGCCGTAATGGAGGGTGTCTACGAGCAGTACTTC. Translation: CAWSVPGLAVMEGVYEQYF.

The J gene is TRBJ2-1, the V gene TRBV9, with 7 nucleotides matching TRBD2. The CDR3 sequence is 15 residues long. CDR1 SGDLS and CDR2 YYNGEE come from the germline V gene. Losses at the gene ends were 0 bases for V and 6 bases for J; bases not matched to a gene: 6. CDR3: CASSVASGTTNEQFF. The CDR3 nucleotides read TGTGCCAGCAGCGTAGCCTCCGGGACTACCAATGAGCAGTTCTTC.

This clone was recorded only once. The chain joins TRBV10-3 to TRBJ1-5; no clear D gene. From germline, CDR1 is ENHRY and CDR2 SYGVKD. The V end was cut by 2 bases, the J end by 1 base, with 15 bases between. The CDR3 is 17 residues long. CDR3 nucleotide sequence: TGTGCCATCAGTGAGCAGTTTTATTATACGAGCAATCAGCCCCAGCATTTT. It is translated as CAISEQFYYTSNQPQHF.

This rearrangement joins TRBV7-8 to TRBJ2-2, with D possibly matching TRBD1 (7 bases). Germline CDR1 reads SGHVS; CDR2 reads FQNEAQ. V was trimmed by 10 bases and J by 4 bases, leaving 13 bases between them. CDR3 size: 13 residues. The CDR3: CATGTAGTGELFF. The CDR3 DNA follows: TGTGCCACCGGGACAGCGGGCACCGGGGAGCTGTTTTTT.

The chain recombines TRBV9 with TRBJ2-2; D unclear. In germline, CDR1 is SGDLS, CDR2 YYNGEE. V gave up 0 bases and J gave up 0 bases, with 9 bases separating them. The CDR3 has 16 residues. CDR3 loop: CASSVGQMSNTGELFF. For the CDR3, the DNA is TGTGCCAGCAGCGTAGGACAAATGTCGAACACCGGGGAGCTGTTTTTT.

The V and J genes are TRBV14 and TRBJ2-7; D is possibly TRBD1 or TRBD2 (5 bases each). The CDR3 sequence is 13 residues long. The V gene lost 3 bases and the J gene lost 7 bases, with 13 bases spanning the gap. Germline CDR1 is SGHDN and CDR2 is FVKESK. The CDR3 coding sequence is TGTGCCAGCAGCCACGGGAATGGGGGAGAGCAGTACTTC. Its protein is CASSHGNGGEQYF.

The chain combines TRBV7-6 with TRBJ2-1; D is tentatively TRBD1 or TRBD2 (6 bases each). V shed 1 base and J shed 9 bases, with 13 bases lying between them. This CDR3 has 14 amino acids. CDR1 and CDR2 from the germline V gene are SGHVS and FNYEAQ. The DNA for the CDR3 is TGTGCCAGCAGCTTAGGGGGGGCCAGTGGTGAGCAGTTCTTC. This translates into CASSLGGASGEQFF.

The chain joins TRBV5-6 to TRBJ1-5; 10 bases line up with TRBD1. Germline assignment: CDR1 SGHDT and CDR2 YYEEEE. This CDR3 comprises 15 residues. V trimming: 3 bases; J trimming: 6 bases; junction bases outside the gene matches: 6. CDR3 coding DNA: TGTGCCAGCAGCTACGGGACAGGGGTAAGTCAGCCCCAGCATTTT. This sequence encodes CASSYGTGVSQPQHF.

The chain employs TRBV2 and TRBJ1-5, with TRBD1 as a possible D gene (5 bases). Trimming stripped 1 base from V and 0 bases from J, with 13 bases between. The CDR3 is 17 amino acids. Germline loops: CDR1 SNHLY, CDR2 FYNNEI. CDR3 loop: CASSEVGTENSNQPQHF. The CDR3 DNA is TGTGCCAGCAGTGAAGTGGGGACGGAAAATAGCAATCAGCCCCAGCATTTT. Full variable domain (remainder filled in from reference TRBV2 and TRBJ1-5): EPEVTQTPSHQVTQMGQEVILRCVPISNHLYFYWYRQILGQKVEFLVSFYNNEISEKSEIFDDQFSVERPDGSNFTLKIRSTKLEDSAMYFCASSEVGTENSNQPQHFGDGTRLSIL.

The sample holds one count of this clone. The rearrangement joins TRBV7-6 to TRBJ2-2; 9 bases map to TRBD2. Per the germline V gene, CDR1 is SGHVS and CDR2 is FNYEAQ. Trimming cost V 4 bases and J 1 base; bases outside gene matches: 4. The CDR3 has 16 residues. The chain's CDR3 is CASSYIAGENTGELFF. The CDR3 DNA reads TGTGCCAGCAGCTATATAGCGGGAGAGAACACCGGGGAGCTGTTTTTT.

The V and J genes are TRBV5-1 and TRBJ2-5; 11 bases align to TRBD2. The trim removed 2 bases at V and 2 bases at J, leaving 5 bases unmatched. The CDR3 has 16 residues. Germline CDR1 reads SGHRS; CDR2 reads YFSETQ. The CDR3 sequence: CASSFGLAGTQETQYF. In DNA, the CDR3 is TGCGCCAGCAGCTTTGGACTAGCGGGCACACAAGAGACCCAGTACTTC. Full variable domain (missing parts from reference TRBV5-1 and TRBJ2-5): KAGVTQTPRYLIKTRGQQVTLSCSPISGHRSVSWYQQTPGQGLQFLFEYFSETQRNKGNFPGRFSGRQFSNSRSEMNVSTLELGDSALYLCASSFGLAGTQETQYFGPGTRLLVL.

A note on this clone: This CDR3 is also generated by other DNA sequences in the sample. This rearrangement joins TRBV5-6 to TRBJ1-4; D call uncertain. Germline V gives CDR1 SGHDT, CDR2 YYEEEE. The CDR3 spans 11 residues. V was cut by 0 bases and J by 11 bases, with 5 bases left in between. CDR3 bases: TGTGCCAGCAGCTTGGGTGGGAAACTGTTTTTT. It codes for CASSLGGKLFF.

This sequence joins TRBV14 and TRBJ2-2, with a possible D match to TRBD2 (6 bases). V was trimmed by 4 bases and J by 5 bases, leaving 20 bases between them. CDR1 and CDR2 from the germline V gene are SGHDN and FVKESK. The CDR3 length is 17 residues. The CDR3 here is CASSPSGVWSSTGELFF. The CDR3 DNA follows: TGTGCCAGCAGCCCCTCGGGGGTGTGGTCTTCTACCGGGGAGCTGTTTTTT.

This clone was counted a single time. V usage is TRBV27 and J usage is TRBJ2-5, with TRBD2 identical over 10 bases. This CDR3 is built from 16 residues. V lost 3 bases and J lost 5; bases outside the gene matches: 9. Germline CDR1 is MNHEY and CDR2 is SMNVEV (reference sequence). This chain's CDR3 is CASSFLQRGGLETQYF. As DNA, the CDR3 is TGTGCCAGCAGTTTTCTTCAGCGGGGGGGCCTGGAGACCCAGTACTTC.